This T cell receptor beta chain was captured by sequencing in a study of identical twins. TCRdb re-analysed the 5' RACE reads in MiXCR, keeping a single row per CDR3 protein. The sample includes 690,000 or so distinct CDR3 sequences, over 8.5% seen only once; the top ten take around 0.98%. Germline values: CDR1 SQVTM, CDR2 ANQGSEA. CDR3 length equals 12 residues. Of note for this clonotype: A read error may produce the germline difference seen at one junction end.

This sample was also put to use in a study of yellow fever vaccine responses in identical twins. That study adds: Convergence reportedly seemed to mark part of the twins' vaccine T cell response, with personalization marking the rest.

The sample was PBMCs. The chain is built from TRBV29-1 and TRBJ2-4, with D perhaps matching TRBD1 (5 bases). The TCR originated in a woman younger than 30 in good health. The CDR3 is CSVGQSKNIQHF. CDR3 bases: TGCAGCGTTGGACAGTCGAAAAACATTCAGCACTTC.